Each of the 24 T cell receptor beta chains below was sequenced from the same sample in a study of chemoradiotherapy in HPV16-positive cancers. TCRdb's copy holds only in-frame clones and misses some; the assay was immunoSEQ multiplex PCR. Altogether over 13,000 clones are present, roughly three quarters being singletons, with the ten largest covering over 7.5%. The sample was acquired from a patient who underwent chemoradiotherapy. The receptors here all came from a human donor with HPV-associated anogenital cancer.

This chain links TRBV11-2 with TRBJ2-5; D remains ambiguous. In germline, CDR1 is SGHAT, CDR2 FQNNGV. This CDR3 comprises 16 residues. V was trimmed by 4 bases and J by 4 bases, leaving 19 bases between them. The CDR3 reads CASSSDRAAFGETQYF. The CDR3 DNA is TGTGCCAGCAGCTCTGATCGGGCGGCGTTTGGAGAGACCCAGTACTTC.

This clone was picked up a small number of times. This sequence joins TRBV4-3 and TRBJ2-7; D is ambiguous. V shed 0 bases and J shed 4 bases, with 10 bases lying between them. Germline assignment: CDR1 LGHNA and CDR2 YSLEER. The CDR3 is 14 residues long. The CDR3 DNA is TGCGCCAGCAGCCAAGACGAACAAGGATACGAGCAGTACTTC. Translation: CASSQDEQGYEQYF.

The J gene is TRBJ2-1, the V gene TRBV29-1, with 10 bases matching TRBD1. Germline trimming cut 7 bases from V and 5 bases from J; bases unmatched to any gene: 5. Germline values: CDR1 SQVTM, CDR2 ANQGSEA. The CDR3 length is 13 residues. CDR3 region: CSAGTGEHNEQFF. CDR3 in DNA: TGCAGCGCTGGGACAGGGGAACACAATGAGCAGTTCTTC.

This chain links TRBV7-2 with TRBJ2-7, with 8 bases lining up with TRBD1. The germline V gene encodes CDR1 SGHTA and CDR2 FQGNSA. The J segment lost 4 bases and the V segment lost 4 bases, leaving 6 bases of the junction unmatched. The CDR3 has 14 residues. This chain's CDR3 is CASSYPGQGYEQYF. The CDR3 DNA reads as TGTGCCAGCAGCTACCCCGGACAGGGTTACGAGCAGTACTTC.

This clone was detected once. The rearrangement uses TRBV4-2 and TRBJ2-5; tentative D call: TRBD1 (6 bases). The CDR3 loop spans 15 amino acids. V was cut by 0 bases and J by 4 bases, with 12 bases left in between. CDR1 and CDR2 from the germline V gene are LGHNA and YNFKEQ. The CDR3 loop reads CASSQEGAGAETQYF. In DNA, the CDR3 is TGTGCCAGCAGCCAAGAAGGGGCAGGGGCAGAGACCCAGTACTTC.

This sequence joins TRBV5-4 and TRBJ2-7, with D possibly being TRBD1 or TRBD2 (6 bases each). Between the trimmed V and J ends, which lost 5 bases and 5 bases, there was a span of 14 bases. The CDR3 consists of 13 residues. CDR1 is SGHNT and CDR2 is YYREEE in the germline V gene (reference sequence). This CDR3 reads CASREGGTHEQYF. The CDR3 bases are TGTGCCAGCAGGGAGGGGGGTACCCACGAGCAGTACTTC.

This clone turned up a few times. The chain joins TRBV5-6 to TRBJ2-1; D ambiguous. Germline V gene lookup returns CDR1 SGHDT and CDR2 YYEEEE. The CDR3 spans 15 residues. The V end was cut by 0 bases, the J end by 2 bases, with 9 bases between. The CDR3 spells CASSLDWATYNEQFF. For the CDR3, the DNA is TGTGCCAGCAGCTTGGACTGGGCCACCTACAATGAGCAGTTCTTC.

The chain joins TRBV6-6 to TRBJ2-7, with D possibly TRBD1 on 6 matching bases. V lost 8 bases to trimming and J lost 2 bases, with 16 bases between them. The CDR3 runs to 14 residues. The germline V gene has CDR1 MNHNY and CDR2 SVGAGI (reference sequence). The CDR3 region is CASATGTSTYEQYF. Written as DNA, the CDR3 is TGTGCCAGCGCGACCGGGACATCGACCTACGAGCAGTACTTC.

This chain uses TRBV5-6 with TRBJ1-1, with 8 nucleotides matching TRBD1. V shed 8 bases, J shed 4 bases, and the junction held 10 bases outside the gene matches. Germline assignment: CDR1 SGHDT and CDR2 YYEEEE. This CDR3 comprises 14 residues. CDR3 sequence: CASNSRGRFTEAFF. Written as DNA, the CDR3 is TGTGCCAGTAACTCCAGGGGGCGCTTCACTGAAGCTTTCTTT.

The rearrangement links TRBV6-5 to TRBJ1-1, with no clear D. V shed 5 bases and J shed 0 bases, with 4 bases lying between them. This CDR3 contains 12 residues. Germline V CDR1 and CDR2: MNHEY, SVGAGI. The CDR3: CASSQLNTEAFF. CDR3 coding DNA: TGTGCCAGCAGTCAGTTGAACACTGAAGCTTTCTTT.

This clone was observed a few times. The chain recombines TRBV2 with TRBJ1-6; D gene ambiguous. This CDR3 contains 15 residues. Between the trimmed V and J ends, which lost 7 bases and 6 bases, there was a span of 16 bases. Per the germline V gene, CDR1 is SNHLY and CDR2 is FYNNEI. The CDR3: CASISDASLNSPLHF. CDR3 DNA: TGTGCCAGCATCTCTGACGCTTCACTTAATTCACCCCTCCACTTT.

This clone was detected a few times. The chain combines TRBV4-1 with TRBJ2-7; 9 bases match TRBD1. Germline CDR1 reads MGHRA; CDR2 reads YSYEKL. The trim removed 3 bases at V and 6 bases at J, leaving 9 bases unmatched. This CDR3 comprises 15 residues. CDR3 DNA: TGCGCCAGCAGCCAGGCCGGGACAGGGATTGGCGAGCAGTACTTC. Encoded protein: CASSQAGTGIGEQYF.

The J gene is TRBJ2-7, the V gene TRBV4-3; D not resolved. Trimming removed 4 bases at V and 2 bases at J, with 9 bases between. The CDR3 length is 13 residues. Germline loops: CDR1 LGHNA, CDR2 YSLEER. The CDR3 is CASSPFLAYEQYF. In DNA form, the CDR3 reads TGCGCCAGCAGCCCGTTTCTTGCCTACGAGCAGTACTTC.

The rearrangement joins TRBV29-1 to TRBJ2-2; weak D call: TRBD2 (5 bases). In germline, CDR1 is SQVTM, CDR2 ANQGSEA. The length of the CDR3 is 14 residues. The V and J ends lost 8 bases and 3 bases respectively, with 16 bases between them. CDR3 region: CSRSGRSHTGELFF. In DNA, the CDR3 is TGCAGCCGGAGCGGCAGGTCCCACACCGGGGAGCTGTTTTTT.

The chain links TRBV19 to TRBJ1-1; no definite D call. Germline V gives CDR1 LNHDA, CDR2 SQIVND (reference sequence). V gave up 7 bases and J gave up 1 base, with 13 bases separating them. This CDR3 spans 14 amino acids. The DNA for the CDR3 is TGTGCCAGTAAACACCGGCAGGAGAACACTGAAGCTTTCTTT. Its translation: CASKHRQENTEAFF.

The rearrangement uses TRBV27 and TRBJ2-1; 8 bases fit TRBD2. Germline assignment: CDR1 MNHEY and CDR2 SMNVEV (reference sequence). V lost 5 bases and J lost 9; bases outside the gene matches: 15. This CDR3 contains 16 residues. CDR3 amino acids: CASSPGSSGAFSEQFF. For the CDR3, the DNA is TGTGCCAGCAGTCCGGGGAGTAGCGGGGCTTTCAGTGAGCAGTTCTTC.

This CDR3 reads CASSLDLGSLGHEQYF. CDR3 in DNA: TGTGCCAGCAGCTTGGACCTGGGGTCCCTCGGCCACGAGCAGTACTTC. The chain couples TRBV5-8 to TRBJ2-7; no definite D call. With 0 bases removed from V and 5 bases from J, the gap between germline ends came to 18 bases. The germline gives CDR1 SGHTS, CDR2 YDEGEE. The CDR3 length is 16 residues.

CDR3 residues: CASSFDTYGYTF. The CDR3 DNA reads as TGTGCCAGCAGCTTCGACACTTATGGCTACACCTTC. The chain couples TRBV5-4 to TRBJ1-2; D uncertain. V lost 2 bases and J 5 bases, leaving 7 bases between the germline ends. The V gene's germline CDR1 is SGHNT and CDR2 YYREEE (reference sequence). The CDR3 spans 12 residues.

CDR3 region: CASSDIGLGGYGYTF. Written as DNA, the CDR3 is TGTGCCAGCAGCGACATAGGTCTGGGGGGCTATGGCTACACCTTC. This rearrangement joins TRBV5-4 to TRBJ1-2; D perhaps matches TRBD1 (5 bases). Germline CDR1 and CDR2: SGHNT and YYREEE (reference sequence). V lost 4 bases and J lost 4, with 17 bases in between. The CDR3 loop spans 15 amino acids.

The chain recombines TRBV10-3 with TRBJ1-3; D is undetermined. Trimming left V 2 bases short and J 2 bases short, with 7 bases between. CDR1 is ENHRY, CDR2 SYGVKD, per germline. The CDR3 spans 14 residues. The CDR3 region is CAISEKDTGNTIYF. Here the CDR3 DNA reads TGTGCCATCAGTGAGAAGGATACTGGAAACACCATATATTTT.

In this sample, this clone turned up once. Here the CDR3 reads CASSSQGGWPNSPLHF. In DNA form, the CDR3 reads TGTGCCAGCAGTTCACAGGGGGGCTGGCCGAACTCACCCCTCCACTTT. The chain uses TRBV6-5 and TRBJ1-6; 8 positions agree with TRBD1. This CDR3 comprises 16 residues. Unmatched junction bases numbered 12, after V lost 4 bases and J lost 10 bases. In germline, CDR1 is MNHEY, CDR2 SVGAGI.

In this sample, this clone turned up once. The rearrangement joins TRBV18 to TRBJ1-5; D gene uncertain. CDR1 and CDR2 from the germline V gene are KGHSH and LQKENI. This CDR3 is built from 14 residues. V was pared by 1 base and J by 2 bases, with 6 bases between. CDR3 coding DNA: TGTGCCAGCTCACCACTCCAGGGCAATCAGCCCCAGCATTTT. Encoded protein: CASSPLQGNQPQHF.

The CDR3 loop reads CAISGQNNSPLHF. The DNA of the CDR3 is TGTGCCATCAGTGGACAGAACAATTCACCCCTCCACTTT. The rearrangement joins TRBV10-3 to TRBJ1-6, with a tentative D call TRBD1 (5 bases). This CDR3 comprises 13 residues. Germline CDR1 reads ENHRY; CDR2 reads SYGVKD. Trimming took 4 bases from V and 7 from J, leaving 8 bases between them.

The chain joins TRBV28 to TRBJ2-7, with D perhaps given as TRBD1 or TRBD2 (5 bases each). Germline-derived CDR1 and CDR2 are MDHEN and SYDVKM. Trimming took off 5 bases at V and 4 bases at J, with 15 bases between the two ends. The CDR3 runs to 14 residues. The CDR3 protein is CASSPLRDGYEQYF. Here the CDR3 DNA reads TGTGCCAGCAGTCCCCTCCGGGACGGTTACGAGCAGTACTTC.